The T cell receptor (beta chain) under discussion was sequenced for a study of memory CD4+ T cells and cytomegalovirus serostatus. The CDR3 runs to 13 residues. The germline CDR1 and CDR2 sequences are SGHRS and YFSETQ. V shed 0 bases and J shed 5 bases, with 8 bases lying between them. Single viable CD3+CD4+CD8-CD45RO+ cells were sorted as the memory CD4+ T cells. Using immunoSEQ multiplex PCR, the repertoire was profiled, and TCRdb retains in-frame clones only, with some absent. The data show under 55,000 clones, roughly 72% seen once. Broader study findings: Suggested: most of the CMV-linked TCR signature lies in CD4+ memory cells.

In the case of this clone: As yet, its antigen is unknown.

This receptor was obtained from an adult in good health and CMV-seronegative. This chain joins TRBV5-1 and TRBJ1-1, with D perhaps matching TRBD1 (6 bases). The sample taken for sequencing was memory CD4+ T cells from blood. DNA of the CDR3: TGCGCCAGCAGCTTGGGTGGGACAACTGAAGCTTTCTTT. It yields the protein CASSLGGTTEAFF.